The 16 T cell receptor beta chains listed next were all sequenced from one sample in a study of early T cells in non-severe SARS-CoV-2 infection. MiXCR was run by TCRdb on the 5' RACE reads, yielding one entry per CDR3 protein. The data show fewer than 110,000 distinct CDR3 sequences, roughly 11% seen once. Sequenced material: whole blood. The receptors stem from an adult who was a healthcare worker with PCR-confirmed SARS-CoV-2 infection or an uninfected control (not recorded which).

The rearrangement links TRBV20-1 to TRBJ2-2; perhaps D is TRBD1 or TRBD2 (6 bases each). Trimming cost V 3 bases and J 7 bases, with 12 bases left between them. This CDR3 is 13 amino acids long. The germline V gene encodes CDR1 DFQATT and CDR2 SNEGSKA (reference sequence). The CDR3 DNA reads TGCAGTGCTAGGAAACAGGGAGGCGGGGAGCTGTTTTTT. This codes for CSARKQGGGELFF.

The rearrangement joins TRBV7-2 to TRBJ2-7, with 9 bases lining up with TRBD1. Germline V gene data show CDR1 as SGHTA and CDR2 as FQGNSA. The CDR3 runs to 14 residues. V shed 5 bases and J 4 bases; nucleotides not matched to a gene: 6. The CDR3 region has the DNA TGTGCCAGCAGCCGTACCGGGACAGGGTACGAGCAGTACTTC. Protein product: CASSRTGTGYEQYF. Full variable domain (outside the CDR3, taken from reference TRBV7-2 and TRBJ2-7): GAGVSQSPSNKVTEKGKDVELRCDPISGHTALYWYRQSLGQGLEFLIYFQGNSAPDKSGLPSDRFSAERTGGSVSTLTIQRTQQEDSAVYLCASSRTGTGYEQYFGPGTRLTVT.

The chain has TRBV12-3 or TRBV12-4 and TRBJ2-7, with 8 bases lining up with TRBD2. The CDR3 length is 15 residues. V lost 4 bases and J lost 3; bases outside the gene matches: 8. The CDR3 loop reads CASSSGLGGNYEQYF. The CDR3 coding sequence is TGTGCCAGCAGTTCGGGACTAGGGGGTAACTACGAGCAGTACTTC.

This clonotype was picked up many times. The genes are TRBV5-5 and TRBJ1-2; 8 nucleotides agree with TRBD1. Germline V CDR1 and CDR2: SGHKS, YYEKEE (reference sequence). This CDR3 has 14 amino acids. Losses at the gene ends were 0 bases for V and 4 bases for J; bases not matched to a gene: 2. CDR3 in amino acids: CASSLADRGYGYTF. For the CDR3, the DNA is TGTGCCAGCAGCTTGGCCGACAGGGGCTATGGCTACACCTTC.

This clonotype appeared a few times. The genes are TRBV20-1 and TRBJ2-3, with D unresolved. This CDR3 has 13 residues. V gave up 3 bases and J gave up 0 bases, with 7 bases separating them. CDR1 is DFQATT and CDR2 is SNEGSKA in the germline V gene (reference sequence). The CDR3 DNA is TGCAGTGCTAGTGCCTCGAGCACAGATACGCAGTATTTT. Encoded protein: CSASASSTDTQYF.

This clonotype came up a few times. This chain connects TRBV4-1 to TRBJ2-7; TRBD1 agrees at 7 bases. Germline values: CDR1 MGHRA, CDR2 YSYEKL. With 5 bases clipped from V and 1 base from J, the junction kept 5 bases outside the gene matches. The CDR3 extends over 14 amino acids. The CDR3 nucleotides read TGCGCCAGCAGCGCCCGGGACAGTTCCTACGAGCAGTACTTC. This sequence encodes CASSARDSSYEQYF.

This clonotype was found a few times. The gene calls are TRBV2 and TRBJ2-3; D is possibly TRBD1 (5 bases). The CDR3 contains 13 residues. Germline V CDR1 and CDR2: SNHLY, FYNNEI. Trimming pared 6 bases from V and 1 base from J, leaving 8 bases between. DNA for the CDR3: TGTGCCAGCAGCGCACAGGGCACAGATACGCAGTATTTT. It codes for CASSAQGTDTQYF.

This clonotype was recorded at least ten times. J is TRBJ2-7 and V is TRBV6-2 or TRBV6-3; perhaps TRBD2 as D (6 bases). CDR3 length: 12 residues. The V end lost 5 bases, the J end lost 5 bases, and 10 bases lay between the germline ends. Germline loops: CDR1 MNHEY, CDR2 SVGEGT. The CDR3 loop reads CASSQGLHEQYF. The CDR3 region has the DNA TGTGCCAGCAGTCAGGGACTCCACGAGCAGTACTTC.

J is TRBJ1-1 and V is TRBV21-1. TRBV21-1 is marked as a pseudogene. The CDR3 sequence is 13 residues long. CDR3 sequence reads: CASSSYRRAEAFF. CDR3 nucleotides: TGTGCCAGCAGCAGTTATCGCCGCGCTGAAGCTTTCTTT.

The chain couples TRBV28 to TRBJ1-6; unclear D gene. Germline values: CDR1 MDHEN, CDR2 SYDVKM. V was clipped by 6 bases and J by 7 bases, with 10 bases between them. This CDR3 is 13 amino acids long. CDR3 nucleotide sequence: TGTGCCAGCAGCCCGCCGGGGAATTCACCCCTCCACTTT. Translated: CASSPPGNSPLHF.

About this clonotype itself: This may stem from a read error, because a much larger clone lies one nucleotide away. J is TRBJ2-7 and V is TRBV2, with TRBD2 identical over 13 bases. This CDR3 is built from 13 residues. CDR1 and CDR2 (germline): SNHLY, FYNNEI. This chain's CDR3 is CAIGTSGNYGQYF. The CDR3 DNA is TGTGCCATAGGGACTAGCGGGAACTACGGGCAGTACTTC.

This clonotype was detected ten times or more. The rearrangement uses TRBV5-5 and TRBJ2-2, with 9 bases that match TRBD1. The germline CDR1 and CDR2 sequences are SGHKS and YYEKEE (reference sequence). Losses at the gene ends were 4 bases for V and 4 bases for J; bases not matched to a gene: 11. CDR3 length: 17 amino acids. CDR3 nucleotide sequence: TGTGCCAGCAGCCGCCCCGGGACAGGGATCTTCACCGGGGAGCTGTTTTTT. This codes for CASSRPGTGIFTGELFF.

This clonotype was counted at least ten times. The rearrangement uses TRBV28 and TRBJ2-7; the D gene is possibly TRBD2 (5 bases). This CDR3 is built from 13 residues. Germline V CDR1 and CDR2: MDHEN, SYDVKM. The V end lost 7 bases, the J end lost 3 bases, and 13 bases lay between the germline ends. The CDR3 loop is CASTLSGNYEQYF. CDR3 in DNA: TGTGCCAGCACCCTGTCGGGAAACTACGAGCAGTACTTC.

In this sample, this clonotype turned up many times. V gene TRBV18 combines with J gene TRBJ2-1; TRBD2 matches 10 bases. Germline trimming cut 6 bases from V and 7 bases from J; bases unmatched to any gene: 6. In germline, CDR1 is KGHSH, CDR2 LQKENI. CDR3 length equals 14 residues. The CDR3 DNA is TGTGCCAGCTCGCGACTAGCGGGCTGGAATGAGCAGTTCTTC. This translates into CASSRLAGWNEQFF. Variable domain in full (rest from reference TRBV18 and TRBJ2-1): NAGVMQNPRHLVRRRGQEARLRCSPMKGHSHVYWYRQLPEEGLKFMVYLQKENIIDESGMPKERFSAEFPKEGPSILRIQQVVRGDSAAYFCASSRLAGWNEQFFGPGTRLTVL.

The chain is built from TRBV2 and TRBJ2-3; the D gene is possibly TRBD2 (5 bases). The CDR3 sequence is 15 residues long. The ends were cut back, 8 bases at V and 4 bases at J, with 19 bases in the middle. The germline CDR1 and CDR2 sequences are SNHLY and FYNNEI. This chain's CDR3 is CASGVARAPPDTQYF. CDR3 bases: TGTGCCAGCGGCGTCGCGAGGGCCCCCCCAGATACGCAGTATTTT.

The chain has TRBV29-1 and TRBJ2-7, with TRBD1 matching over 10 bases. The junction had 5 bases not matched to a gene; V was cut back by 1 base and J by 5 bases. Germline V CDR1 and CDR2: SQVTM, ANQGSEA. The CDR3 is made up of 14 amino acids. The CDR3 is CSVEGPGTGDEQYF. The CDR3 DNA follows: TGCAGCGTTGAAGGTCCCGGGACAGGGGACGAGCAGTACTTC.